A selection of T cell receptor beta chains follows, all from one sample in a study of shared clonotypes between healthy human individuals. Profiled with immunoSEQ multiplex PCR; TCRdb holds only in-frame clones, not every one. Among some 450,000 clones listed, around 77% were seen once. Sequencing used PBMCs. The receptors come from a middle-aged woman in good health. Some clones in this sample may be carry-over from other donors' samples. CDR3s include the opening cysteine and the closing phenylalanine or tryptophan. Fields, in order: V gene, clone size, J gene, D gene, CDR3 protein, CDR3 DNA. A D gene is named only where the DNA matches it firmly. Rows give clone size only sometimes, using once, few, many, or a class for an expanded clone.

V gene: TRBV2; clone size: -; J gene: TRBJ2-7; D gene: -; CDR3 protein: CASLRDNYEQYF; CDR3 DNA: TGTGCCAGCTTAAGGGATAACTACGAGCAGTACTTC
V gene: TRBV11-2; clone size: -; J gene: TRBJ2-7; D gene: TRBD2; CDR3 protein: CASSEIAGPSYEQYF; CDR3 DNA: TGTGCCAGCAGCGAGATAGCGGGGCCCTCCTACGAGCAGTACTTC
V gene: TRBV9; clone size: -; J gene: TRBJ2-1; D gene: TRBD2; CDR3 protein: CASSTRFGLAENSYNEQFF; CDR3 DNA: TGTGCCAGCAGCACCCGTTTCGGTCTAGCGGAGAACTCCTACAATGAGCAGTTCTTC
V gene: TRBV7-3; clone size: many; J gene: TRBJ2-1; D gene: TRBD2; CDR3 protein: CASSVTHLGGNEQFF; CDR3 DNA: TGTGCCAGCAGCGTGACACATCTGGGAGGGAATGAGCAGTTCTTC
V gene: TRBV18; clone size: -; J gene: TRBJ2-2; D gene: -; CDR3 protein: CASSPPGGYSNTGELFF; CDR3 DNA: TGTGCCAGCTCACCACCCGGCGGCTATTCGAACACCGGGGAGCTGTTTTTT
V gene: TRBV9; clone size: -; J gene: TRBJ2-3; D gene: -; CDR3 protein: CASSVATSTDTQYF; CDR3 DNA: TGTGCCAGCAGCGTAGCTACGAGCACAGATACGCAGTATTTT
V gene: TRBV4-2; clone size: -; J gene: TRBJ1-5; D gene: -; CDR3 protein: CASSYQSGPGLYSNQPQHF; CDR3 DNA: TGTGCCAGCAGCTACCAAAGCGGCCCCGGATTATATAGCAATCAGCCCCAGCATTTT
V gene: TRBV6-5; clone size: once; J gene: TRBJ1-5; D gene: -; CDR3 protein: CASSYGGSNQSQHF; CDR3 DNA: TGTGCCAGCAGTTACGGCGGAAGCAATCAGTCCCAGCATTTT
V gene: TRBV6-4; clone size: -; J gene: TRBJ1-5; D gene: -; CDR3 protein: CASSPQPGVGNQPQHF; CDR3 DNA: TGTGCCAGCAGCCCTCAACCAGGGGTTGGTAATCAGCCCCAGCATTTT
V gene: TRBV6-5; clone size: many; J gene: TRBJ1-2; D gene: -; CDR3 protein: CASSDYRDGGYTF; CDR3 DNA: TGTGCCAGCAGTGACTACAGGGATGGTGGCTACACCTTC
V gene: TRBV6-5; clone size: -; J gene: TRBJ2-7; D gene: -; CDR3 protein: CASSGRGVYEQYF; CDR3 DNA: TGTGCCAGCAGTGGGCGCGGAGTCTACGAGCAGTACTTC
V gene: TRBV6-6; clone size: -; J gene: TRBJ2-7; D gene: -; CDR3 protein: CASSYSGSTYEQYF; CDR3 DNA: TGTGCCAGCAGTTACAGCGGCAGCACCTACGAGCAGTACTTC
V gene: TRBV5-1; clone size: many; J gene: TRBJ1-1; D gene: -; CDR3 protein: CASSLGGANTEAFF; CDR3 DNA: TGCGCCAGCAGCTTGGGAGGGGCGAACACTGAAGCTTTCTTT
V gene: TRBV4-2; clone size: -; J gene: TRBJ2-7; D gene: -; CDR3 protein: CASSQVSGSDSYEQYF; CDR3 DNA: TGTGCCAGCAGCCAAGTTAGCGGTAGTGACTCCTACGAGCAGTACTTC
V gene: TRBV19; clone size: -; J gene: TRBJ2-7; D gene: TRBD2; CDR3 protein: CASSLAAGAPYEQYF; CDR3 DNA: TGTGCCAGTAGTCTCGCAGCGGGAGCCCCGTACGAGCAGTACTTC
V gene: TRBV5-4; clone size: -; J gene: TRBJ2-5; D gene: -; CDR3 protein: CASSLDGPQHF; CDR3 DNA: TGTGCCAGCAGCCTGGACGGGCCTCAGCACTTC
V gene: TRBV7-6; clone size: -; J gene: TRBJ2-3; D gene: -; CDR3 protein: CASSPQVSTDTQYF; CDR3 DNA: TGTGCCAGCAGCCCTCAAGTTTCCACAGATACGCAGTATTTT
V gene: TRBV5-1; clone size: -; J gene: TRBJ2-2; D gene: TRBD1; CDR3 protein: CASSTDRGNTGELFF; CDR3 DNA: TGCGCCAGCAGCACCGACAGGGGAAACACCGGGGAGCTGTTTTTT
V gene: TRBV7-9; clone size: -; J gene: TRBJ2-2; D gene: -; CDR3 protein: CASSLYGTGELFF; CDR3 DNA: TGTGCCAGCAGCTTATACGGAACCGGGGAGCTGTTTTTT
V gene: TRBV11-3; clone size: -; J gene: TRBJ2-7; D gene: TRBD2; CDR3 protein: CASSSSAGGPLYF; CDR3 DNA: TGTGCCAGCAGCTCATCAGCGGGAGGCCCCCTGTACTTC
V gene: TRBV5-1; clone size: -; J gene: TRBJ1-5; D gene: -; CDR3 protein: CASSFSGTNQPQHF; CDR3 DNA: TGCGCCAGCAGCTTCTCAGGGACTAATCAGCCCCAGCATTTT
V gene: TRBV4-2; clone size: -; J gene: TRBJ2-5; D gene: -; CDR3 protein: CASSQGPRFQETQYF; CDR3 DNA: TGTGCCAGCAGCCAAGGACCGAGATTCCAAGAGACCCAGTACTTC
V gene: TRBV9; clone size: -; J gene: TRBJ2-6; D gene: -; CDR3 protein: CASSELDFSGANVLTF; CDR3 DNA: TGTGCCAGCAGTGAATTGGACTTCTCTGGGGCCAACGTCCTGACTTTC
V gene: TRBV5-1; clone size: -; J gene: TRBJ2-1; D gene: -; CDR3 protein: CASSLNSGGPNEQFF; CDR3 DNA: TGCGCCAGCAGCTTGAATAGCGGAGGACCTAATGAGCAGTTCTTC
V gene: TRBV15; clone size: -; J gene: TRBJ2-2; D gene: -; CDR3 protein: CATSPGDTGELFF; CDR3 DNA: TGTGCCACCAGCCCGGGAGACACCGGGGAGCTGTTTTTT
V gene: TRBV19; clone size: -; J gene: TRBJ2-5; D gene: -; CDR3 protein: CASSTHDDLETQYF; CDR3 DNA: TGTGCCAGTAGTACCCACGACGACCTAGAGACCCAGTACTTC
V gene: TRBV21-1; clone size: -; J gene: TRBJ2-2; D gene: -; CDR3 protein: CATLLMNTGELFF; CDR3 DNA: TGTGCCACCCTCTTGATGAACACCGGGGAGCTGTTTTTT
V gene: TRBV6-1; clone size: once; J gene: TRBJ2-7; D gene: TRBD2; CDR3 protein: CASTWTSGGYEQYF; CDR3 DNA: TGTGCCAGCACCTGGACTAGCGGTGGGTACGAGCAGTACTTC
V gene: TRBV2; clone size: -; J gene: TRBJ2-7; D gene: TRBD2; CDR3 protein: CASSPRLAPYF; CDR3 DNA: TGTGCCAGCAGTCCCCGACTAGCGCCGTACTTC
V gene: TRBV6-5; clone size: -; J gene: TRBJ2-1; D gene: -; CDR3 protein: CASSYSLVNNEQFF; CDR3 DNA: TGTGCCAGCAGTTACTCGTTGGTAAACAATGAGCAGTTCTTC
V gene: TRBV6-1; clone size: -; J gene: TRBJ2-7; D gene: TRBD2; CDR3 protein: CASRGRDGSYEQYF; CDR3 DNA: TGTGCCAGCAGGGGGAGGGACGGATCCTACGAGCAGTACTTC
V gene: TRBV7-3; clone size: -; J gene: TRBJ2-7; D gene: -; CDR3 protein: CASSLRGGGDFHEQYF; CDR3 DNA: TGTGCCAGCAGCTTACGAGGCGGCGGGGACTTCCACGAGCAGTACTTC
V gene: TRBV4-1; clone size: -; J gene: TRBJ1-2; D gene: TRBD1; CDR3 protein: CASSNPTGPQRGYTF; CDR3 DNA: TGCGCCAGCAGCAACCCGACAGGGCCCCAGCGGGGCTACACCTTC
V gene: TRBV10-3; clone size: once; J gene: TRBJ1-2; D gene: -; CDR3 protein: CAISEEGNYGYTF; CDR3 DNA: TGTGCCATCAGTGAGGAGGGAAACTATGGCTACACCTTC
V gene: TRBV11-2; clone size: -; J gene: TRBJ2-7; D gene: -; CDR3 protein: CASSLVQGLEQYF; CDR3 DNA: TGTGCCAGCAGCTTAGTACAGGGCCTCGAGCAGTACTTC
V gene: TRBV6-4; clone size: -; J gene: TRBJ2-1; D gene: -; CDR3 protein: CASSDSRLTKQFF; CDR3 DNA: TGTGCCAGCAGTGACTCGAGACTAACAAAGCAGTTCTTC
V gene: TRBV5-4; clone size: -; J gene: TRBJ1-5; D gene: -; CDR3 protein: CASSLEGQPQHF; CDR3 DNA: TGTGCCAGCAGCTTGGAAGGACAGCCCCAGCATTTT
V gene: TRBV4-3; clone size: -; J gene: TRBJ1-2; D gene: -; CDR3 protein: CASSQERRQGYGYTF; CDR3 DNA: TGCGCCAGCAGCCAAGAAAGGCGGCAGGGCTATGGCTACACCTTC
V gene: TRBV7-9; clone size: -; J gene: TRBJ2-7; D gene: TRBD1; CDR3 protein: CASSSQGASYEQYF; CDR3 DNA: TGTGCCAGCAGTTCGCAGGGGGCTTCCTACGAGCAGTACTTC
V gene: TRBV6-1; clone size: -; J gene: TRBJ2-7; D gene: -; CDR3 protein: CASSDEGDTSYEQYF; CDR3 DNA: TGTGCCAGCAGTGACGAGGGGGACACCAGCTACGAGCAGTACTTC
V gene: TRBV28; clone size: -; J gene: TRBJ2-7; D gene: TRBD1; CDR3 protein: CASRTGVAYEQYF; CDR3 DNA: TGTGCCAGCCGGACAGGGGTTGCCTACGAGCAGTACTTC
V gene: TRBV29-1; clone size: once; J gene: TRBJ1-1; D gene: -; CDR3 protein: CSGARWDTEAFF; CDR3 DNA: TGCAGCGGAGCGAGGTGGGACACTGAAGCTTTCTTT
V gene: TRBV10-3; clone size: -; J gene: TRBJ2-3; D gene: -; CDR3 protein: CAISVYRTSTDTQYF; CDR3 DNA: TGTGCCATCAGTGTTTACAGAACTAGCACAGATACGCAGTATTTT
V gene: TRBV27; clone size: once; J gene: TRBJ1-2; D gene: -; CDR3 protein: CASSLSAGTTNYGYTF; CDR3 DNA: TGTGCCAGCAGTTTATCCGCTGGGACAACTAACTATGGCTACACCTTC
V gene: TRBV6-1; clone size: -; J gene: TRBJ2-3; D gene: -; CDR3 protein: CASRWASSDTQYF; CDR3 DNA: TGTGCCAGCAGGTGGGCTAGCTCAGATACGCAGTATTTT
V gene: TRBV6-1; clone size: -; J gene: TRBJ2-7; D gene: TRBD1; CDR3 protein: CASSDGQGYEQYF; CDR3 DNA: TGTGCCAGCAGTGACGGACAGGGCTACGAGCAGTACTTC
V gene: TRBV4-2; clone size: many; J gene: TRBJ2-7; D gene: -; CDR3 protein: CASSLSHSYEQYF; CDR3 DNA: TGTGCCAGCAGCCTGAGCCACTCCTACGAGCAGTACTTC